Only one count was recorded for the clone carrying this T cell receptor beta chain. Mismatch with germline at one junction end may stem from a read error. The data are from a study of CD8+ T cells in alopecia areata. From germline, CDR1 is DFQATT and CDR2 SNEGSKA (reference sequence). The CDR3 spans 8 residues. cDNA reverse transcribed from extracted RNA served as the sequencing template. Data came from immunoSEQ multiplex PCR; TCRdb stores just in-frame clones and leaves some out. Among about 150,000 clones, 55% to 65% were seen once, and the ten largest hold less than 5%. The sequenced sample was CD4+ T cells sorted from blood. The genes are TRBV20-1 and TRBJ1-2, with a tentative D call TRBD1 (5 bases). The TCR comes from a human donor in good health. DNA of the CDR3: TGCAGTGCTAGGAACAGGATCTTC. Amino acids: CSARNRIF.